These 28 T cell receptor beta chains were all obtained from the same sample, sequenced in a study of cytomegalovirus exposure and HLA in healthy donors. The PCR contained 60 Vbeta and 13 Jbeta primers. Some clones are missing from TCRdb's copy, which holds only in-frame ones; the method was immunoSEQ multiplex PCR. The data hold 150,000 to 200,000 clones, with 80% observed a single time. The material sequenced was PBMCs. These receptors all stem from a woman between 35 and 50 years old in good health and CMV-seronegative.

The gene calls are TRBV10-3 and TRBJ1-1, with a weak D call TRBD1 (5 bases). This CDR3 contains 12 residues. Trimming removed 8 bases from V and 1 base from J, with 8 bases in between. CDR1 ENHRY and CDR2 SYGVKD come from the germline V gene. In DNA, the CDR3 is TGTGCCATCCACGACAGGAACACTGAAGCTTTCTTT. Translation gives CAIHDRNTEAFF.

The V call is TRBV5-1, the J call TRBJ1-1, with a weak D call TRBD1 (6 bases). CDR1 and CDR2 from the germline V gene are SGHRS and YFSETQ. Trimming left V 4 bases short and J 0 bases short, with 22 bases between. This CDR3 spans 18 amino acids. The DNA for the CDR3 is TGCGCCAGCAGCCCCAACCAAGGGGGTAGGTTCATGAACACTGAAGCTTTCTTT. The encoded protein is CASSPNQGGRFMNTEAFF.

The chain joins TRBV7-2 to TRBJ2-2; TRBD2 agrees at 7 bases. J lost 2 bases, V lost 8 bases, and 8 bases had no gene match. This CDR3 region has 15 residues. Germline V gives CDR1 SGHTA, CDR2 FQGNSA. The CDR3 nucleotides are TGTGCCAGCGAGTTGGCGGGAGAAAACACCGGGGAGCTGTTTTTT. This gives the protein CASELAGENTGELFF.

V gene TRBV11-2 combines with J gene TRBJ2-1; the match to TRBD1 covers 9 bases. Per the germline V gene, CDR1 is SGHAT and CDR2 is FQNNGV. This CDR3 spans 15 amino acids. J lost 2 bases, V lost 5 bases, and 4 bases had no gene match. The CDR3 nucleotides read TGTGCCAGCAGCGCCCGGGACAGGGCCTACAATGAGCAGTTCTTC. Its translation is CASSARDRAYNEQFF.

The chain uses TRBV11-2 and TRBJ2-5, with D perhaps TRBD2 (6 bases). The germline V gene encodes CDR1 SGHAT and CDR2 FQNNGV. The V end was cut by 1 base, the J end by 4 bases, with 13 bases between. The length of the CDR3 is 15 residues. In DNA, the CDR3 is TGTGCCAGCAGCTTAGTCTCGGGGGACGCAGAGACCCAGTACTTC. Its protein product is CASSLVSGDAETQYF.

There are a few counts of this clone. The chain couples TRBV5-8 to TRBJ1-1, with D maybe TRBD1 (5 bases). Germline V gene sequence: CDR1 SGHTS, CDR2 YDEGEE. V lost 9 bases to trimming and J lost 1 base, with 16 bases between them. This CDR3 is 14 amino acids long. The CDR3 DNA reads as TGTGCCACCCAGCGGGGCGGAGCGAACACTGAAGCTTTCTTT. This translates into CATQRGGANTEAFF.

This chain uses TRBV27 with TRBJ2-3, with 10 bases aligning to TRBD1. V was clipped by 5 bases and J by 0 bases; unmatched bases: 2. The CDR3 runs 15 residues. Per the germline V gene, CDR1 is MNHEY and CDR2 is SMNVEV (reference sequence). CDR3 nucleotides: TGTGCCAGCAGTGACAGGGGGCCTAGCACAGATACGCAGTATTTT. As protein: CASSDRGPSTDTQYF.

The chain's CDR3 is CASSLGQLNYGYTF. CDR3 DNA sequence: TGTGCCAGCAGCTTAGGGCAGTTGAACTATGGCTACACCTTC. The chain links TRBV7-9 to TRBJ1-2; D is uncertain. CDR3 length equals 14 residues. Germline V gene sequence: CDR1 SEHNR, CDR2 FQNEAQ (reference sequence). Trimming shortened V by 1 base and J by 2 bases, and 8 bases separated the two germline ends.

V is TRBV5-1 and J is TRBJ2-3; 7 nucleotides match TRBD1. Trimming removed 3 bases from V and 0 bases from J; junction bases left unmatched: 4. CDR3 length equals 15 residues. Per the germline V gene, CDR1 is SGHRS and CDR2 is YFSETQ. The CDR3 region has the DNA TGCGCCAGCAGCTCGGGACAGTTAAGCACAGATACGCAGTATTTT. Translation gives CASSSGQLSTDTQYF.

The chain is built from TRBV5-1 and TRBJ1-2; 11 bases map to TRBD1. V trimming: 0 bases; J trimming: 6 bases; junction bases outside the gene matches: 4. The CDR3 covers 15 residues. Germline CDR1 is SGHRS and CDR2 is YFSETQ. The CDR3 protein is CASSLGPGQGDGYTF. CDR3 sequence (DNA): TGCGCCAGCAGCTTGGGACCGGGACAGGGGGATGGCTACACCTTC.

This clone was observed a few times. The chain links TRBV11-3 to TRBJ1-1, with D possibly being TRBD1 (5 bases). Trimming took off 0 bases at V and 1 base at J, with 15 bases between the two ends. Germline V gives CDR1 SGHNT, CDR2 YENEEA. The CDR3 totals 17 residues. The DNA of the CDR3 is TGTGCCAGCAGCTTAGAAAGGTCCGGGGGGAGGAACACTGAAGCTTTCTTT. This gives the protein CASSLERSGGRNTEAFF.

This clone was recorded at least ten times. This sequence joins TRBV21-1 and TRBJ2-7; TRBD2, as called in the table, went unchecked against the DNA. TRBV21-1 is a listed pseudogene. This CDR3 comprises 11 residues. CDR3 sequence reads: CARRSSYEQYV. The CDR3 DNA sequence: TGTGCCAGGAGGTCGAGTTACGAGCAGTACGTC.

This clone was seen only once. The rearrangement joins TRBV7-9 to TRBJ2-2, with D possibly being TRBD2 (5 bases). Germline lookup yields CDR1 SEHNR and CDR2 FQNEAQ (reference sequence). Deletions cut 2 bases from V and 2 bases from J, with 12 bases between. The CDR3 extends over 16 amino acids. The CDR3 nucleotides are TGTGCCAGCAGCTTAACGGCGGGTATAAACACCGGGGAGCTGTTTTTT. Translation gives CASSLTAGINTGELFF. Full variable domain (outside the CDR3, taken from reference TRBV7-9 and TRBJ2-2): DTGVSQNPRHKITKRGQNVTFRCDPISEHNRLYWYRQTLGQGPEFLTYFQNEAQLEKSRLLSDRFSAERPKGSFSTLEIQRTEQGDSAMYLCASSLTAGINTGELFFGEGSRLTVL.

V and J are TRBV19 and TRBJ1-4; D is perhaps TRBD1 (6 bases). The CDR3 has 14 amino acids. The germline CDR1 and CDR2 sequences are LNHDA and SQIVND (reference sequence). Trimming stripped 3 bases from V and 7 bases from J, with 12 bases between. CDR3 nucleotide sequence: TGTGCCAGTAGTATCGGGGGGCGGCGTGAAAAACTGTTTTTT. It translates to CASSIGGRREKLFF.

The genes are TRBV9 and TRBJ2-3; weak D call: TRBD1 (5 bases). The germline gives CDR1 SGDLS, CDR2 YYNGEE. This CDR3 has 14 amino acids. V lost 7 bases and J lost 0, with 12 bases in between. The CDR3 sequence: CASSRQRSTDTQYF. Here the CDR3 DNA reads TGTGCCAGCTCTAGACAGAGAAGCACAGATACGCAGTATTTT.

The V call is TRBV5-6, the J call TRBJ1-2; D is uncertain. The CDR3 consists of 14 residues. Germline CDR1 SGHDT, CDR2 YYEEEE. Trimming left V 0 bases short and J 6 bases short, with 12 bases between. CDR3 bases: TGTGCCAGCAGCTTGGGGATTTCGGGTAATGGCTACACCTTC. Amino acid sequence: CASSLGISGNGYTF.

The rearrangement joins TRBV7-9 to TRBJ2-1; a weak D match, TRBD2 (6 bases). Between the trimmed V and J ends, which lost 4 bases and 0 bases, there was a span of 19 bases. The CDR3 totals 18 residues. CDR1 and CDR2 from the germline V gene are SEHNR and FQNEAQ (reference sequence). The CDR3 nucleotides are TGTGCCAGCAGCTCACCCCTTGGACGGGAGAGCTCCTACAATGAGCAGTTCTTC. It codes for CASSSPLGRESSYNEQFF.

This clone was seen only once. The sample has other DNA sequences that encode this CDR3 too. V usage is TRBV5-1 and J usage is TRBJ2-1; 11 nucleotides line up with TRBD2. The CDR3 sequence is 16 residues long. V shed 0 bases and J 6 bases; nucleotides not matched to a gene: 5. Germline CDR1 and CDR2: SGHRS and YFSETQ. The CDR3 sequence: CASSLVGLAGGNEQFF. The CDR3 DNA follows: TGCGCCAGCAGCTTGGTAGGGCTAGCGGGGGGCAATGAGCAGTTCTTC. Full variable domain (rest looked up from reference TRBV5-1 and TRBJ2-1): KAGVTQTPRYLIKTRGQQVTLSCSPISGHRSVSWYQQTPGQGLQFLFEYFSETQRNKGNFPGRFSGRQFSNSRSEMNVSTLELGDSALYLCASSLVGLAGGNEQFFGPGTRLTVL.

This chain joins TRBV19 and TRBJ2-2, with 8 bases that match TRBD1. V shed 11 bases, J shed 7 bases, and the junction held 15 bases outside the gene matches. The V gene's germline CDR1 is LNHDA and CDR2 SQIVND (reference sequence). The CDR3 sequence is 15 residues long. CDR3 protein: CASRVTGGFNGELFF. The CDR3 nucleotides are TGTGCCTCCAGAGTCACAGGGGGATTTAACGGGGAGCTGTTTTTT. Using reference TRBV19 and TRBJ2-2 for the parts outside the CDR3, the full variable domain is DGGITQSPKYLFRKEGQNVTLSCEQNLNHDAMYWYRQDPGQGLRLIYYSQIVNDFQKGDIAEGYSVSREKKESFPLTVTSAQKNPTAFYLCASRVTGGFNGELFFGEGSRLTVL.

V and J are TRBV7-2 and TRBJ2-6; D remains ambiguous. Germline assignment: CDR1 SGHTA and CDR2 FQGNSA. V was cut by 5 bases and J by 4 bases, with 12 bases left in between. This CDR3 is built from 15 residues. Here the CDR3 reads CASSDRVGGANVLTF. The CDR3, as DNA: TGTGCCAGCAGCGATCGGGTTGGGGGGGCCAACGTCCTGACTTTC. The full variable domain, with the rest looked up from reference TRBV7-2 and TRBJ2-6, is GAGVSQSPSNKVTEKGKDVELRCDPISGHTALYWYRQSLGQGLEFLIYFQGNSAPDKSGLPSDRFSAERTGGSVSTLTIQRTQQEDSAVYLCASSDRVGGANVLTFGAGSRLTVL.

The table lists this clone with a count of one. The CDR3 region has the DNA TGCACCAGCAGCCCTGGGACTAGCGTACAATTTGATGAGCAGTTCTTC. Translated: CTSSPGTSVQFDEQFF. The V call is TRBV1, the J call TRBJ2-1; no check of the table's D call, TRBD2, against the DNA was made. TRBV1 is a pseudogene. This CDR3 has 16 amino acids.

This chain uses TRBV12-5 with TRBJ2-7; the match to TRBD1 covers 9 bases. The CDR3 runs to 16 residues. With V trimmed by 0 bases and J by 1 base, 4 bases remained unmatched. The germline CDR1 and CDR2 sequences are LGHNT and FRNRAP. In nucleotides, the CDR3 is TGTGCTAGTGGTTTGGTACAGGGGGCGAATTCCTACGAGCAGTACTTC. Amino acid sequence: CASGLVQGANSYEQYF.

This chain connects TRBV11-3 to TRBJ1-1; the D gene is possibly TRBD1 (6 bases). The CDR3 totals 17 residues. CDR1 SGHNT and CDR2 YENEEA come from the germline V gene. V was clipped by 0 bases and J by 1 base, with 15 bases between them. The CDR3 DNA sequence: TGTGCCAGCAGCTTAGATCCCGGACAGCGCGGGAACACTGAAGCTTTCTTT. Its translation: CASSLDPGQRGNTEAFF. Full variable domain (rest looked up from reference TRBV11-3 and TRBJ1-1): EAGVVQSPRYKIIEKKQPVAFWCNPISGHNTLYWYLQNLGQGPELLIRYENEEAVDDSQLPKDRFSAERLKGVDSTLKIQPAELGDSAVYLCASSLDPGQRGNTEAFFGQGTRLTVV.

V is TRBV28 and J is TRBJ2-1, with D perhaps TRBD2 (6 bases). This CDR3 contains 13 residues. V was shortened by 5 bases and J by 4 bases, with 9 bases between the two germline ends. Per the germline V gene, CDR1 is MDHEN and CDR2 is SYDVKM. The CDR3 region is CASSASEYNEQFF. The DNA for the CDR3 is TGTGCCAGCAGTGCTAGCGAATACAATGAGCAGTTCTTC.

This clone showed up just once. This chain connects TRBV5-1 to TRBJ1-1; no clear D. Per the germline V gene, CDR1 is SGHRS and CDR2 is YFSETQ. V was trimmed by 3 bases and J by 4 bases, leaving 16 bases between them. This CDR3 has 15 amino acids. Here the CDR3 DNA reads TGCGCCAGCAGCTCGATGACCACGGGGAGCACTGAAGCTTTCTTT. Amino acid sequence: CASSSMTTGSTEAFF.

The CDR3 DNA sequence: TGTGCCAGTAGTATCTTAGCGGGAGAGGGGGTGAATGAGCAGTTCTTC. Protein sequence: CASSILAGEGVNEQFF. The rearrangement links TRBV19 to TRBJ2-1, with 9 bases aligning to TRBD2. The V gene end was trimmed by 3 bases and the J gene end by 7 bases; junction bases not matched to a gene: 10. In germline, CDR1 is LNHDA, CDR2 SQIVND (reference sequence). The CDR3 totals 16 residues.

For the CDR3, the DNA is TGTGCCAGCAAACAGGGGGTCATGAACACTGAAGCTTTCTTT. Translated: CASKQGVMNTEAFF. V gene TRBV30 combines with J gene TRBJ1-1; TRBD1 agrees at 8 bases. The CDR3 contains 14 residues. V shed 8 bases, J shed 0 bases, and the junction held 8 bases outside the gene matches. The germline gives CDR1 GTSNPN, CDR2 SVGIG (reference sequence).

This CDR3 is CASSLPSGGSNQPQHF. CDR3 sequence (DNA): TGTGCCAGCAGTTTACCCAGTGGGGGGAGCAATCAGCCCCAGCATTTT. The rearrangement links TRBV28 to TRBJ1-5; weak D call: TRBD1 (5 bases). Trimming cost V 2 bases and J 1 base, with 12 bases left between them. In germline, CDR1 is MDHEN, CDR2 SYDVKM. There are 16 residues in the CDR3.